The source of this T cell receptor beta chain is a study of siplizumab effects on memory and regulatory T cells. Study-wide findings and caveats: Neither a naive nor a memory phenotype was assignable to roughly 80-97% of proliferating CD4+ or CD8+ clones. Just a small share of alloreactive clones was traced back to unstimulated subsets.

In a few donor pairs, unstimulated naive, memory, effector memory and TEMRA subsets were sequenced. As concerns this clone: The antigen remains unidentified.

TCRdb's table, derived via immunoSEQ multiplex PCR, lists solely in-frame clones and lacks some. In the table there are about 62,000 clones, about 80% of which are singletons. Source material: memory CD4+ T cells sorted from blood. This TCR was recovered from a human donor in good health.

The CDR3 loop reads CASSSQGGPEAFF. The CDR3 DNA reads TGTGCCAGCAGTTCTCAGGGGGGTCCTGAAGCTTTCTTT. This rearrangement joins TRBV7-9 to TRBJ1-1; 7 bases agree with TRBD1. Trimming cost V 6 bases and J 6 bases; bases outside gene matches: 7. CDR1 and CDR2 from the germline V gene are SEHNR and FQNEAQ (reference sequence). The CDR3 spans 13 residues.